The T cell receptor (beta chain) under discussion was sequenced for a study of blood T cells in healthy people across ages. This clonotype has only a few counts. A sample-barcoded 5' primer and a J-beta primer mix were used in a second PCR of roughly 6 to 11 cycles. A single record per CDR3 protein comes from TCRdb applying MiXCR to the 5' RACE reads. The table lists hundreds of thousands of distinct CDR3 sequences, 29% of them singletons. Peripheral blood from each donor was collected in a volume of 9.5 to 10 milliliters. This CDR3 is built from 13 residues. V was cut by 5 bases and J by 4 bases, with 6 bases left in between.

This clonotype was obtained from a woman older than 75 in good health. Material for sequencing was blood. The genes are TRBV12-3 or TRBV12-4 and TRBJ1-6, with D possibly TRBD1 on 5 matching bases. The DNA of the CDR3 is TGTGCCAGCAGTAGACAGTATAATTCACCCCTCCACTTT. Its translation is CASSRQYNSPLHF.